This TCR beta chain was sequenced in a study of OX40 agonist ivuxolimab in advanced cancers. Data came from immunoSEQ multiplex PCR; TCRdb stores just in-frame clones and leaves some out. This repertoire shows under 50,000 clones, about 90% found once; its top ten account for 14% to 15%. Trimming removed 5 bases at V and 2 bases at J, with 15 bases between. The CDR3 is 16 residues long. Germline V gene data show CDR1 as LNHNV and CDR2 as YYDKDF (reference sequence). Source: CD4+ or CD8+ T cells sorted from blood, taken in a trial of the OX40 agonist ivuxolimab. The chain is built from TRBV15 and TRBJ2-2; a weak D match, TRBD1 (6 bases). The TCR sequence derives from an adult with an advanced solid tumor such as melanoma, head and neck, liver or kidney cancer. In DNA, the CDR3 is TGTGCCACCAGCGAGCCCGGGACACGAAACACCGGGGAGCTGTTTTTT. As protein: CATSEPGTRNTGELFF.